The rows below give T cell receptor beta chains drawn from one sample of a study of T cells in Graves' hyperthyroidism and ophthalmopathy. TCRdb re-called the multiplex PCR reads with MiXCR, one entry per CDR3 protein. The sample carries approximately 610,000 distinct CDR3 sequences, around 15% recorded once. The material sequenced was blood. The receptors were gathered from a woman aged 35 to 49 with Graves' ophthalmopathy. The CDR3 runs from the conserved cysteine through the conserved F or W. A D gene is named only where the DNA matches it firmly. Clone size, where shown, is once, few, many, or a class for clones that have expanded.

clone_size d_call j_call v_call cdr3_nt cdr3_aa
. . TRBJ1-2 TRBV6-2/TRBV6-3 TGTGCCAGCAGTTGGACTCAGGGATCCCCAGGGGTTGTCTATGGCTACACCTTC CASSWTQGSPGVVYGYTF
few TRBD2 TRBJ2-7 TRBV9 TGTGCCAGCAGCGGGGGGACTAGCGGGAATTCCTACGAGCAGTACTTC CASSGGTSGNSYEQYF
many TRBD2 TRBJ2-7 TRBV6-1 TGTGCCAGCTCCTGGACTAGCGGGAACTACGAGCAGTACTTC CASSWTSGNYEQYF
many . TRBJ1-1 TRBV7-2 TGTGCCAGCAGCTGGGCCCACGTAGAGGCTTTCTTT CASSWAHVEAFF
. TRBD1 TRBJ2-7 TRBV7-2 TGTGCCAGCAGCCCACGAACAGGGGCCTGGGAGTACTTC CASSPRTGAWEYF
. TRBD2 TRBJ2-7 TRBV6-1 TGTGCCAGCAGCGGGACTAGCGGGAGTCATAGGTACTTC CASSGTSGSHRYF
few . TRBJ1-1 TRBV28 TGTGCCAGCAGTACATCCAGGACAGCCAACGCTGAAGCTTTCTTT CASSTSRTANAEAFF
many . TRBJ2-7 TRBV10-3 TGTGCCATCAGTGAACCCGGCTCCTACGAGCAGTACTTC CAISEPGSYEQYF
many TRBD1 TRBJ2-5 TRBV12-3/TRBV12-4 TGTGCCAGCAGTCCTCGACAGGGGGTGAGAGAGACCCAGTACTTC CASSPRQGVRETQYF
. . TRBJ2-5 TRBV12-3/TRBV12-4 TGTGCCAGCAGTACGGGGGCGCTCCAAGAGACCCAGTACTTC CASSTGALQETQYF
once TRBD1 TRBJ1-2 TRBV7-2 TGTGCCAGCAGCTTAGGGGACAGCCTCTATGGCTACACCTTC CASSLGDSLYGYTF
. . TRBJ1-2 TRBV29-1 TGCAGCGTTGAAGGTACCGCGCCCTCTAACTATGGCTACACCTTC CSVEGTAPSNYGYTF
. . TRBJ1-5 TRBV20-1 TGCAGTGCTAGTGTTGGGGGGGTCAATCAGCCCCAGCATTTT CSASVGGVNQPQHF
many TRBD1 TRBJ2-7 TRBV5-4 TGTGCCAGCAGCTTAGGGACAGGGGTCCACGAGCAGTACTTC CASSLGTGVHEQYF
many . TRBJ1-5 TRBV28 TGTGCCAGCAGTCTCCGCAGGGATTACCAGCCCCAGCATTTT CASSLRRDYQPQHF
few . TRBJ1-5 TRBV28 TGTGCCAGCAGTTTATTGGGGGGTCCTGGCGGTCAGCCCCAGCATTTT CASSLLGGPGGQPQHF
. . TRBJ2-7 TRBV13 TGTGCCAGCAGCTTATCTCCCCGGGACTCCTACGAGCAGTACTTC CASSLSPRDSYEQYF
. . TRBJ2-5 TRBV29-1 TGCAGCGTTGCGATGGTCCAAGAGACCCAGTACTTC CSVAMVQETQYF
. . TRBJ2-5 TRBV30 TGTGCCTGGAGTGTAAGCCGGGGATCCCCGCAAGAGACCCAGTACTTC CAWSVSRGSPQETQYF
. . TRBJ2-5 TRBV7-9 TGTGCCAGCAGCTTAAATTTCGAGACCCAGTACTTC CASSLNFETQYF
few . TRBJ2-5 TRBV12-3/TRBV12-4 TGTGCCAGCAGTTTAGCAACGGGACTCCAAGAGACCCAGTACTTC CASSLATGLQETQYF
many . TRBJ2-7 TRBV5-1 TGCGCCAGCGGAATATCGGGCCTCGGAGAGCAGTACTTC CASGISGLGEQYF
many . TRBJ1-1 TRBV28 TGTGCCAGCAGTCCCCTTATTGGGGGGTACACTGAAGCTTTCTTT CASSPLIGGYTEAFF
many . TRBJ2-7 TRBV7-9 TGTGCCAGCAGCTTAGCGGTGACGGGGGAGCAGTACTTC CASSLAVTGEQYF
few TRBD1 TRBJ1-5 TRBV18 TGTGCCAGCTCACACGGGACAGGGGGGAATCAGCCCCAGCATTTT CASSHGTGGNQPQHF
. TRBD1 TRBJ2-7 TRBV5-6 TGTGCCAGCAGCTTCTCCGGGACAGGGATCCCCTACGAGCAGTACTTC CASSFSGTGIPYEQYF
many . TRBJ2-5 TRBV12-3/TRBV12-4 TGTGCCAGCAGTTGGGCTGGGAGCCAAGAGACCCAGTACTTC CASSWAGSQETQYF
many TRBD1 TRBJ1-5 TRBV7-8 TGTGCCAGCAGTCCCCAGGGGGGTAGGGGCAATCAGCCCCAGCATTTT CASSPQGGRGNQPQHF
many . TRBJ2-5 TRBV7-2 TGTGCCAGCAGCTTAGCGCAACGGGGAATAGGAGAGACCCAGTACTTC CASSLAQRGIGETQYF
many . TRBJ2-2 TRBV4-3 TGCGCCAGCAGCCACGGGGCAGGGGCGCTGACCGGGGAGCTGTTTTTT CASSHGAGALTGELFF
. TRBD2 TRBJ2-7 TRBV18 TGTGCCAGCTCACCGGGACTAGCGGGTTCCGGGTACGAGCAGTACTTC CASSPGLAGSGYEQYF
many . TRBJ2-2 TRBV7-2 TGTGCCAGCAGCTTGCGTTCTTATGCGGGCACCGCGAACACCGGGGAGCTGTTTTTT CASSLRSYAGTANTGELFF
many . TRBJ2-5 TRBV11-3 TGTGCCAGCAGCCCTGCCTCAGGGAGGACCCAGTACTTC CASSPASGRTQYF
many . TRBJ1-5 TRBV6-5 TGTGCCAGCAGGGGGGGGTCCCCTTATAGCAATCAGCCCCAGCATTTT CASRGGSPYSNQPQHF
many . TRBJ2-7 TRBV24-1 TGTGCCACCAGTGTGGGAATTGGTGAGCAGTACTTC CATSVGIGEQYF
many . TRBJ1-2 TRBV12-3/TRBV12-4 TGTGCCAGCAGTTACGACAGGTGGTATGGCTACACCTTC CASSYDRWYGYTF
many . TRBJ2-2 TRBV12-3/TRBV12-4 TGTGCCAGCAGTTTAGGGGGGCAGGTCGAGCTGTTTTTT CASSLGGQVELFF
many TRBD1 TRBJ1-2 TRBV28 TGTGCCAGCAGTTTAGTTCAGGGGGTTGATGGCTACACCTTC CASSLVQGVDGYTF
many . TRBJ2-5 TRBV6-5 TGTGCCAGCTTAGGGTACAATTCGGAGACCCAGTACTTC CASLGYNSETQYF
many TRBD1 TRBJ1-2 TRBV28 TGTGCCAGCATCCGGACAGGTGGCTACACCTTC CASIRTGGYTF
many . TRBJ2-7 TRBV4-3 TGCGCCAGCAGCCAGGATGCCCGGGACACGTCCTACGAGCAGTACTTC CASSQDARDTSYEQYF
few . TRBJ2-1 TRBV28 TGTGCCAGCAGAGGGGTCGAGTCCTACAATGAGCAGTTCTTC CASRGVESYNEQFF
many . TRBJ1-5 TRBV6-2/TRBV6-3 TGTGCCAGCACCTTTGACAGGAGAGGAAATCAGCCCCAGCATTTT CASTFDRRGNQPQHF
many TRBD1 TRBJ2-5 TRBV6-1 TGTGCCAGCAGACAAGCAGGGGGACAAGAGACCCAGTACTTC CASRQAGGQETQYF
few TRBD2 TRBJ2-5 TRBV5-1 TGCGCCAGCAGCCCCGGAGCGGGAGGAGGGGAGACCCAGTACTTC CASSPGAGGGETQYF
many TRBD2 TRBJ2-1 TRBV16 TGTGCCAGCAGCGGGCTAGCGGACAATGAGCAGTTCTTC CASSGLADNEQFF
many TRBD1 TRBJ1-5 TRBV20-1 TGCAGTGCTAGAGGGGGGACAGTAAGCAATCAGCCCCAGCATTTT CSARGGTVSNQPQHF
many TRBD1 TRBJ1-1 TRBV10-3 TGTGCCATCAGTGACCACGGACAGGGAGAAGCTTTCTTT CAISDHGQGEAFF
many . TRBJ1-1 TRBV28 TGTGCCAGCAGAGAAACTATCCAAACTATGAACACTGAAGCTTTCTTT CASRETIQTMNTEAFF
. . TRBJ2-5 TRBV5-1 TGCGCCAGCAGCTTGCTAGGAGATACCAGGTACCAAGAGACCCAGTACTTC CASSLLGDTRYQETQYF